The 30 T cell receptor beta chains reported below all come from one sample, sequenced in a study of shared T cell receptors in the human thymus. Clones were sequenced by immunoSEQ multiplex PCR, and TCRdb holds only the in-frame ones, with some missing. The sample consists of 500,000 to 750,000 clones, around 87% of them appearing once. The sample was also reused in another study, on human thymus T cells.

The sequencing sample was made of thymocytes. These receptors all come from a boy under two years old with a congenital heart defect.

The chain links TRBV10-2 to TRBJ1-1, with 9 bases that match TRBD1. CDR3 size: 15 residues. J was trimmed by 5 bases and V by 5 bases; bases with no gene match: 9. Germline CDR1 WSHSY, CDR2 SAAADI. As DNA, the CDR3 is TGCGCCAGCAGTTGGGACAGGGAAAAGGGGACTGAAGCTTTCTTT. Protein product: CASSWDREKGTEAFF.

This rearrangement joins TRBV5-1 to TRBJ2-3, with 10 nucleotides matching TRBD2. J lost 1 base, V lost 4 bases, and 6 bases had no gene match. CDR1 and CDR2 (germline): SGHRS, YFSETQ. CDR3 length: 16 amino acids. The CDR3 protein is CASSPTSGNCTDTQYF. Written as DNA, the CDR3 is TGCGCCAGCAGCCCCACTAGCGGGAATTGCACAGATACGCAGTATTTT. Based on the CDR3 plus reference TRBV5-1 and TRBJ2-3, the full variable domain is KAGVTQTPRYLIKTRGQQVTLSCSPISGHRSVSWYQQTPGQGLQFLFEYFSETQRNKGNFPGRFSGRQFSNSRSEMNVSTLELGDSALYLCASSPTSGNCTDTQYFGPGTRLTVL.

The chain links TRBV7-6 to TRBJ2-5; D unresolved. The CDR3 covers 14 residues. The V end lost 1 base, the J end lost 1 base, and 7 bases lay between the germline ends. The germline V gene has CDR1 SGHVS and CDR2 FNYEAQ. The DNA for the CDR3 is TGTGCCAGCAGCTTAGTTGGAGCCCAAGAGACCCAGTACTTC. The encoded protein is CASSLVGAQETQYF.

This chain joins TRBV5-6 and TRBJ2-5; 15 nucleotides agree with TRBD2. CDR1 and CDR2 (germline): SGHDT, YYEEEE. V gave up 4 bases and J gave up 5 bases; unmatched junction bases: 3. This CDR3 comprises 15 residues. CDR3 region: CASSHGLAGGETQYF. The CDR3 bases are TGTGCCAGCAGCCACGGACTAGCGGGAGGGGAGACCCAGTACTTC.

This chain connects TRBV6-1 to TRBJ1-2; TRBD1 matches at 7 bases. The germline V gene has CDR1 MNHNS and CDR2 SASEGT. The V and J ends lost 6 bases and 0 bases, in that order; junction bases with no gene match: 7. The CDR3 loop spans 15 amino acids. CDR3 amino acids: CASRQGQQSNYGYTF. For the CDR3, the DNA is TGTGCCAGCAGGCAGGGACAGCAATCTAACTATGGCTACACCTTC.

The chain links TRBV28 to TRBJ1-5; 8 nucleotides line up with TRBD1. CDR1 and CDR2 from the germline V gene are MDHEN and SYDVKM. Losses at the gene ends were 8 bases for V and 5 bases for J; bases not matched to a gene: 5. There are 13 residues in the CDR3. The CDR3 DNA sequence: TGTGCCAGCGGAACAGGGGGTTATCAGCCCCAGCATTTT. Translating it yields CASGTGGYQPQHF.

The chain is built from TRBV4-3 and TRBJ2-5; TRBD1 is a possible D gene (6 bases). The CDR3 runs 15 residues. Trimming removed 0 bases at V and 5 bases at J, with 13 bases between. Germline V CDR1 and CDR2: LGHNA, YSLEER. The CDR3 loop reads CASSQEGHVSETQYF. The CDR3 nucleotides are TGCGCCAGCAGCCAAGAGGGACACGTCAGCGAGACCCAGTACTTC.

This sequence joins TRBV4-1 and TRBJ1-4; 8 nucleotides agree with TRBD1. The V and J ends lost 4 bases and 8 bases, in that order; junction bases with no gene match: 9. The germline V gene has CDR1 MGHRA and CDR2 YSYEKL. The CDR3 contains 15 residues. The CDR3 here is CASSPWDRPEEKLFF. Here the CDR3 DNA reads TGCGCCAGCAGCCCATGGGACAGGCCAGAGGAAAAACTGTTTTTT.

This clone was found once. This chain uses TRBV14 with TRBJ1-2, with D possibly TRBD1 on 5 matching bases. CDR1 and CDR2 (germline): SGHDN, FVKESK. There are 16 residues in the CDR3. Between the trimmed V and J ends, which lost 0 bases and 4 bases, there was a span of 15 bases. CDR3 sequence: CASSQDVGGRGYGYTF. The CDR3 bases are TGTGCCAGCAGCCAAGATGTGGGGGGAAGGGGCTATGGCTACACCTTC.

J is TRBJ2-1 and V is TRBV14; D might be TRBD2 (6 bases). The V and J ends lost 2 bases and 8 bases respectively, with 16 bases between them. Germline-derived CDR1 and CDR2 are SGHDN and FVKESK. The CDR3 contains 15 residues. In nucleotides, the CDR3 is TGTGCCAGCAGCCAATCCAGCGGGTGGGAATATGAGCAGTTCTTC. Translation: CASSQSSGWEYEQFF.

This chain uses TRBV2 with TRBJ2-3, with D possibly TRBD2 on 6 matching bases. Germline V gene lookup returns CDR1 SNHLY and CDR2 FYNNEI. Trimming removed 0 bases from V and 12 bases from J, with 16 bases in between. The CDR3 spans 14 residues. Here the CDR3 DNA reads TGTGCCAGCAGTGAAGCAGGGACTCGGCGGAGACAGTATTTT. Protein product: CASSEAGTRRRQYF.

This clone occurred once. The chain joins TRBV7-8 to TRBJ1-2; D unresolved. The V end lost 1 base, the J end lost 7 bases, and 16 bases lay between the germline ends. The germline gives CDR1 SGHVS, CDR2 FQNEAQ. The CDR3 has 15 amino acids. CDR3 residues: CASSLGQPTSLGYTF. In DNA form, the CDR3 reads TGTGCCAGCAGCTTAGGGCAACCAACCTCCCTTGGCTACACCTTC.

The chain has TRBV28 and TRBJ1-4; D gene ambiguous. The ends were cut back, 5 bases at V and 8 bases at J, with 27 bases in the middle. Per the germline V gene, CDR1 is MDHEN and CDR2 is SYDVKM. This CDR3 region has 18 residues. CDR3 sequence: CASSQPYQSGSEKEKLFF. CDR3 DNA sequence: TGTGCCAGCAGTCAACCCTACCAGTCCGGGTCCGAGAAGGAAAAACTGTTTTTT.

This clone was recorded a few times. CDR3 region: CASSLVGGTDEQFF. The CDR3 bases are TGTGCCAGCAGCTTGGTAGGCGGGACGGATGAGCAGTTCTTC. The chain is built from TRBV5-6 and TRBJ2-1, with D possibly matching TRBD2 (6 bases). The germline V gene has CDR1 SGHDT and CDR2 YYEEEE. CDR3 length: 14 amino acids. Deletions cut 0 bases from V and 8 bases from J, with 12 bases between.

V and J are TRBV6-5 and TRBJ2-1, with D perhaps TRBD1 (7 bases). Germline V gene lookup returns CDR1 MNHEY and CDR2 SVGAGI. The CDR3 has 16 residues. Trimming shortened V by 4 bases and J by 6 bases, and 19 bases separated the two germline ends. CDR3: CASSLGGGTEINEQFF. The CDR3 nucleotides are TGTGCCAGCAGTTTAGGGGGCGGGACTGAAATCAATGAGCAGTTCTTC.

This rearrangement joins TRBV27 to TRBJ2-7; D is perhaps TRBD1 (6 bases). Trimming stripped 6 bases from V and 2 bases from J, with 17 bases between. In germline, CDR1 is MNHEY, CDR2 SMNVEV (reference sequence). This CDR3 contains 15 residues. The CDR3 reads CASRPAGTPPYEQYF. The CDR3 DNA is TGTGCCAGCAGGCCGGCCGGGACACCCCCCTACGAGCAGTACTTC.

CDR3 region: CASSQVKSTGELFF. The CDR3 region has the DNA TGCGCCAGCAGCCAAGTGAAGAGCACCGGGGAGCTGTTTTTT. V gene TRBV4-3 combines with J gene TRBJ2-2, with no clear D. Germline V gene data show CDR1 as LGHNA and CDR2 as YSLEER. The CDR3 covers 14 residues. Trimming cost V 1 base and J 4 bases, with 7 bases left between them.

This chain joins TRBV5-8 and TRBJ1-4; a weak D match, TRBD1 (5 bases). V lost 1 base to trimming and J lost 0 bases, with 10 bases between them. Germline V gene sequence: CDR1 SGHTS, CDR2 YDEGEE. The CDR3 has 16 residues. CDR3 DNA: TGTGCCAGCAGCTTGTCGGACAAGGCAACTAATGAAAAACTGTTTTTT. Translation: CASSLSDKATNEKLFF. Supplemented by reference TRBV5-8 and TRBJ1-4, the full variable domain reads EAGVTQSPTHLIKTRGQQATLRCSPISGHTSVYWYQQALGLGLQFLLWYDEGEERNRGNFPPRFSGRQFPNYSSELNVNALELEDSALYLCASSLSDKATNEKLFFGSGTQLSVL.

This clone was recorded a few times. CDR3 in DNA: TGTGCCAGTAGTCCCCGACAGGGTGGCACTGAAGCTTTCTTT. It translates to CASSPRQGGTEAFF. The V gene is TRBV19, the J gene TRBJ1-1; 7 nucleotides match TRBD1. V lost 5 bases, J lost 4 bases, and 7 bases stayed unmatched. The CDR3 is 14 amino acids. Germline CDR1 and CDR2: LNHDA and SQIVND (reference sequence).

J is TRBJ1-2 and V is TRBV20-1; no reliable D call. The CDR3 spans 11 residues. Germline CDR1 is DFQATT and CDR2 is SNEGSKA (reference sequence). V was pared by 1 base and J by 7 bases, with 7 bases between. CDR3 protein: CSARASFGYTF. The CDR3 DNA reads as TGCAGTGCTAGAGCTTCGTTTGGCTACACCTTC.

The chain is built from TRBV20-1 and TRBJ1-4; D is possibly TRBD1 (5 bases). Germline V gene sequence: CDR1 DFQATT, CDR2 SNEGSKA (reference sequence). V was shortened by 6 bases and J by 10 bases, with 12 bases between the two germline ends. CDR3 size: 11 residues. Here the CDR3 DNA reads TGCAGTGCGAGCGGGGGGAGAAAACTGTTTTTT. Encoded protein: CSASGGRKLFF.

The chain employs TRBV7-6 and TRBJ2-2, with 11 bases lining up with TRBD1. This CDR3 contains 15 residues. CDR1 SGHVS and CDR2 FNYEAQ come from the germline V gene. V trimming: 7 bases; J trimming: 5 bases; junction bases outside the gene matches: 6. Here the CDR3 DNA reads TGTGCCAGCACCGGGACAGGGGGGAATACCGGGGAGCTGTTTTTT. Amino acid sequence: CASTGTGGNTGELFF.

The CDR3 region is CASSQGSSGFALGTQYF. The CDR3 DNA sequence: TGTGCCAGCAGCCAAGGGAGTAGCGGGTTTGCCTTAGGGACCCAGTACTTC. The chain uses TRBV14 and TRBJ2-5, with TRBD2 matching over 7 bases. The CDR3 has 17 residues. The ends lost 1 base at V and 7 bases at J; junction bases unmatched: 15. The germline V gene encodes CDR1 SGHDN and CDR2 FVKESK. Full variable domain (rest looked up from reference TRBV14 and TRBJ2-5): EAGVTQFPSHSVIEKGQTVTLRCDPISGHDNLYWYRRVMGKEIKFLLHFVKESKQDESGMPNNRFLAERTGGTYSTLKVQPAELEDSGVYFCASSQGSSGFALGTQYFGPGTRLLVL.

V gene TRBV5-1 combines with J gene TRBJ2-3; D might be TRBD2 (5 bases). This CDR3 comprises 16 residues. Trimming left V 0 bases short and J 5 bases short, with 16 bases between. The germline V gene has CDR1 SGHRS and CDR2 YFSETQ. CDR3 sequence (DNA): TGCGCCAGCAGCTTGGGACCGGGGTGGCTTGTAGATACGCAGTATTTT. Its protein product is CASSLGPGWLVDTQYF.

The gene calls are TRBV27 and TRBJ1-5; 8 bases match TRBD1. CDR3 length equals 16 residues. Germline V gene lookup returns CDR1 MNHEY and CDR2 SMNVEV (reference sequence). J gave up 2 bases and V 2 bases, and 5 bases lay outside the gene matches. DNA for the CDR3: TGTGCCAGCAGTTTACAGGGGACAGGCCGCAATCAGCCCCAGCATTTT. Its protein is CASSLQGTGRNQPQHF.

The genes are TRBV4-3 and TRBJ2-7; 8 positions match TRBD2. This CDR3 has 18 residues. Unmatched junction bases numbered 11, after V lost 0 bases and J lost 1 base. The germline CDR1 and CDR2 sequences are LGHNA and YSLEER. CDR3: CASSQDVSGEGPSYEQYF. In DNA, the CDR3 is TGCGCCAGCAGCCAAGACGTTAGCGGGGAGGGGCCTTCCTACGAGCAGTACTTC.

The chain combines TRBV5-6 with TRBJ2-1; weak D call: TRBD1 (6 bases). The germline gives CDR1 SGHDT, CDR2 YYEEEE. The CDR3 loop spans 13 amino acids. V was trimmed by 4 bases and J by 7 bases, leaving 12 bases between them. This chain's CDR3 is CASSTRTGNEQFF. The CDR3 nucleotides read TGTGCCAGCAGCACCAGAACAGGGAATGAGCAGTTCTTC.

This rearrangement joins TRBV11-3 to TRBJ2-2; no clear D. The germline V gene encodes CDR1 SGHNT and CDR2 YENEEA. The length of the CDR3 is 14 residues. Trimming cost V 1 base and J 2 bases, with 5 bases left between them. The CDR3 here is CASSLGLNTGELFF. The CDR3 DNA follows: TGTGCCAGCAGCTTAGGGCTCAACACCGGGGAGCTGTTTTTT.

The chain is built from TRBV14 and TRBJ2-1; possible D gene TRBD2, 6 bases. Germline V lookup: CDR1 SGHDN, CDR2 FVKESK. This CDR3 has 12 residues. V dropped 1 base and J dropped 9 bases, with 7 bases sitting between them. This chain's CDR3 is CASSQGRVEQFF. The CDR3, as DNA: TGTGCCAGCAGCCAAGGGAGGGTTGAGCAGTTCTTC.

This chain links TRBV11-2 with TRBJ2-7, with a tentative D call TRBD2 (6 bases). In germline, CDR1 is SGHAT, CDR2 FQNNGV. The ends were cut back, 0 bases at V and 3 bases at J, with 24 bases in the middle. The CDR3 contains 19 residues. CDR3 residues: CASSLDQDEDPTRSYEQYF. The CDR3 DNA is TGTGCCAGCAGCTTAGATCAGGATGAGGACCCGACTAGAAGCTACGAGCAGTACTTC. Drawing the rest from reference TRBV11-2 and TRBJ2-7, the complete variable domain is EAGVAQSPRYKIIEKRQSVAFWCNPISGHATLYWYQQILGQGPKLLIQFQNNGVVDDSQLPKDRFSAERLKGVDSTLKIQPAKLEDSAVYLCASSLDQDEDPTRSYEQYFGPGTRLTVT.